Below are 21 T cell receptor beta chains sequenced from a single sample in a study of blood T cell repertoires in COVID-19. The data were produced by immunoSEQ multiplex PCR, yet TCRdb's version contains in-frame clones alone and is incomplete. The sample records about 260,000 clones, 75% to 90% being singletons. The specimen was peripheral blood. The receptor source for this set is a man between 25 and 39 years old with active or convalescent COVID-19.

The chain is built from TRBV4-1 and TRBJ2-7, with D possibly being TRBD1 (6 bases). The CDR3 is made up of 16 amino acids. V lost 0 bases to trimming and J lost 2 bases, with 14 bases between them. The germline V gene has CDR1 MGHRA and CDR2 YSYEKL. CDR3: CASSQDLSSGAYEQYF. In nucleotides, the CDR3 is TGCGCCAGCAGCCAAGATCTGAGCTCAGGGGCCTACGAGCAGTACTTC.

The J gene is TRBJ2-7, the V gene TRBV7-8; TRBD1 matches at 9 bases. V lost 1 base to trimming and J lost 0 bases; unmatched junction nucleotides: 4. The CDR3 runs 16 residues. Germline V CDR1 and CDR2: SGHVS, FQNEAQ. The CDR3 reads CASSLGGQGVSYEQYF. As DNA, the CDR3 is TGTGCCAGCAGCTTAGGGGGACAGGGAGTCTCCTACGAGCAGTACTTC.

The rearrangement uses TRBV5-5 and TRBJ1-6, with D perhaps TRBD1 (5 bases). CDR1 and CDR2 from the germline V gene are SGHKS and YYEKEE (reference sequence). V lost 4 bases and J lost 13, with 18 bases in between. This CDR3 is 14 amino acids long. This chain's CDR3 is CASSIGTGGPPLHF. DNA for the CDR3: TGTGCCAGCAGCATCGGGACGGGGGGTCCCCCCCTCCACTTT.

The CDR3 DNA sequence: TGTGCCAGCAGTAATGATGGCAGGGTTTCAGATACGCAGTATTTT. Residues: CASSNDGRVSDTQYF. J is TRBJ2-3 and V is TRBV25-1; possibly TRBD1 for D (5 bases). Looked up from germline, CDR1 is MGHDK and CDR2 is SYGVNS. Trimming took off 5 bases at V and 4 bases at J, with 16 bases between the two ends. The CDR3 totals 15 residues.

The gene calls are TRBV14 and TRBJ2-7; 8 bases line up with TRBD1. The V segment lost 4 bases and the J segment 4 bases; nucleotides outside the gene matches: 3. The CDR3 loop spans 13 amino acids. Germline CDR1 is SGHDN and CDR2 is FVKESK. Here the CDR3 reads CASSRTGPYEQYF. The CDR3 DNA is TGTGCCAGCAGCCGGACAGGGCCTTACGAGCAGTACTTC.

The V and J genes are TRBV9 and TRBJ1-2; TRBD1 might be the D (5 bases). This CDR3 contains 14 residues. Trimming cost V 5 bases and J 2 bases, with 13 bases left between them. Germline values: CDR1 SGDLS, CDR2 YYNGEE. The CDR3 bases are TGTGCCAGCAGTCTCACAGGAGAGAACTATGGCTACACCTTC. Protein: CASSLTGENYGYTF. Supplemented by reference TRBV9 and TRBJ1-2, the full variable domain reads DSGVTQTPKHLITATGQRVTLRCSPRSGDLSVYWYQQSLDQGLQFLIQYYNGEERAKGNILERFSAQQFPDLHSELNLSSLELGDSALYFCASSLTGENYGYTFGSGTRLTVV.

CDR3 amino acids: CASSPDLNEKLFF. The CDR3 DNA follows: TGTGCCAGCAGCCCGGACTTAAATGAAAAACTGTTTTTT. The V call is TRBV5-5, the J call TRBJ1-4; D not certain. CDR3 length equals 13 residues. The germline V gene has CDR1 SGHKS and CDR2 YYEKEE (reference sequence). V was clipped by 4 bases and J by 5 bases, with 9 bases between them.

V usage is TRBV29-1 and J usage is TRBJ2-5; TRBD2 is a possible D gene (5 bases). V lost 7 bases and J 1 base, leaving 10 bases between the germline ends. Germline-derived CDR1 and CDR2 are SQVTM and ANQGSEA. The length of the CDR3 is 12 residues. This CDR3 is CSAEGPQETQYF. CDR3 DNA sequence: TGCAGCGCCGAGGGCCCCCAAGAGACCCAGTACTTC.

The V and J genes are TRBV4-2 and TRBJ2-3; D gene uncertain. The CDR3 is 14 residues long. V lost 1 base, J lost 5 bases, and 10 bases lay in between. The V gene's germline CDR1 is LGHNA and CDR2 YNFKEQ. The CDR3 DNA reads as TGTGCCAGCAGCCAAGGATCTCATAGAGATACGCAGTATTTT. Protein sequence: CASSQGSHRDTQYF.

This clone was detected only a few times. The rearrangement links TRBV29-1 to TRBJ2-5; 8 bases line up with TRBD1. The CDR3 contains 14 residues. Trimming removed 6 bases from V and 5 bases from J; junction bases left unmatched: 11. The germline V gene encodes CDR1 SQVTM and CDR2 ANQGSEA. CDR3 sequence (DNA): TGCAGCGTGCACGAAAGGACAGGGAGGGAGACCCAGTACTTC. Translating it yields CSVHERTGRETQYF.

The chain combines TRBV29-1 with TRBJ2-1; 8 bases agree with TRBD1. After removal of 6 bases from V and 6 bases from J, the junction contained 7 bases not matched to a gene. The germline V gene encodes CDR1 SQVTM and CDR2 ANQGSEA. The CDR3 length is 13 residues. The CDR3 reads CSVDRGSFNEQFF. As DNA, the CDR3 is TGCAGCGTAGACAGGGGATCATTCAATGAGCAGTTCTTC.

Comments on this clone: Other DNA sequences in this specimen translate into the identical CDR3. This CDR3 is CASSLRVSGGEETQYF. CDR3 sequence (DNA): TGTGCCAGCAGCTTACGGGTTAGCGGGGGAGAAGAGACCCAGTACTTC. This sequence joins TRBV7-2 and TRBJ2-5; TRBD2 matches at 9 bases. This CDR3 region has 16 residues. With 2 bases clipped from V and 3 bases from J, the junction kept 7 bases outside the gene matches. The germline V gene has CDR1 SGHTA and CDR2 FQGNSA.

V is TRBV6-5 and J is TRBJ2-3, with D perhaps TRBD1 (7 bases). In germline, CDR1 is MNHEY, CDR2 SVGAGI. The CDR3 spans 14 residues. Trimming shortened V by 2 bases and J by 8 bases, and 14 bases separated the two germline ends. This CDR3 reads CASSYGQGGGTQYF. The CDR3 DNA sequence: TGTGCCAGCAGTTACGGGCAGGGGGGAGGTACGCAGTATTTT.

The chain couples TRBV27 to TRBJ1-5; D is perhaps TRBD1 (6 bases). Germline-derived CDR1 and CDR2 are MNHEY and SMNVEV (reference sequence). The CDR3 runs 15 residues. The V end was cut by 5 bases, the J end by 2 bases, with 13 bases between. CDR3 protein: CASSPTWTGNQPQHF. The CDR3 region has the DNA TGTGCCAGCAGTCCGACTTGGACAGGCAATCAGCCCCAGCATTTT.

V and J are TRBV20-1 and TRBJ1-2; 8 bases are a match to TRBD1. Trimming at V came to 3 bases and at J to 8 bases, leaving 2 bases not matched to a gene. The CDR3 runs 11 residues. The germline V gene encodes CDR1 DFQATT and CDR2 SNEGSKA (reference sequence). Here the CDR3 reads CSASQGAGYTF. Here the CDR3 DNA reads TGCAGTGCTAGTCAGGGGGCGGGCTACACCTTC.

The chain has TRBV6-6 and TRBJ1-3; 10 bases align to TRBD1. Germline V lookup: CDR1 MNHNY, CDR2 SVGAGI (reference sequence). The CDR3 totals 15 residues. The J segment lost 4 bases and the V segment lost 7 bases, leaving 7 bases of the junction unmatched. CDR3 nucleotides: TGTGCCAGCATTCAGGGGGGACAGGGGGGAAACACCATATATTTT. This translates into CASIQGGQGGNTIYF.

The rearrangement joins TRBV7-2 to TRBJ2-2; 7 bases are shared with TRBD2. CDR1 is SGHTA and CDR2 is FQGNSA in the germline V gene. The V segment lost 5 bases and the J segment 0 bases; nucleotides outside the gene matches: 3. This CDR3 contains 15 residues. The CDR3 nucleotides read TGTGCCAGCAGCCCCCGGGAGGCGAACACCGGGGAGCTGTTTTTT. This codes for CASSPREANTGELFF.

This chain links TRBV14 with TRBJ1-2; D ambiguous. Germline V gene sequence: CDR1 SGHDN, CDR2 FVKESK. The CDR3 loop spans 15 amino acids. The V and J ends lost 1 base and 4 bases respectively, with 13 bases between them. Here the CDR3 reads CASSQARVETYGYTF. CDR3 bases: TGTGCCAGCAGCCAAGCCCGGGTTGAAACCTATGGCTACACCTTC.

This clone was observed a single time. This chain links TRBV4-2 with TRBJ1-3; D call uncertain. The CDR3 covers 13 residues. Germline CDR1 reads LGHNA; CDR2 reads YNFKEQ. Trimming removed 1 base at V and 4 bases at J, with 5 bases between. CDR3 sequence reads: CASSQVTGNTIYF. CDR3 in DNA: TGTGCCAGCAGCCAAGTTACAGGAAACACCATATATTTT.

This clone came up a few times. The chain has TRBV7-8 and TRBJ2-7, with a possible D match to TRBD1 (6 bases). The V end was cut by 8 bases, the J end by 5 bases, with 19 bases between. From germline, CDR1 is SGHVS and CDR2 FQNEAQ. This CDR3 comprises 14 residues. CDR3 residues: CASGTRGSGHEQYF. Here the CDR3 DNA reads TGTGCCAGCGGGACCAGGGGAAGTGGCCACGAGCAGTACTTC.

The chain has TRBV27 and TRBJ1-4; perhaps TRBD1 as D (5 bases). Germline CDR1 and CDR2: MNHEY and SMNVEV (reference sequence). Trimming took off 1 base at V and 8 bases at J, with 14 bases between the two ends. This CDR3 has 15 amino acids. CDR3 amino acids: CASSLFRGSKEKLFF. The CDR3 DNA sequence: TGTGCCAGCAGTTTATTTCGGGGGTCGAAAGAAAAACTGTTTTTT. Full variable domain (rest looked up from reference TRBV27 and TRBJ1-4): EAQVTQNPRYLITVTGKKLTVTCSQNMNHEYMSWYRQDPGLGLRQIYYSMNVEVTDKGDVPEGYKVSRKEKRNFPLILESPSPNQTSLYFCASSLFRGSKEKLFFGSGTQLSVL.